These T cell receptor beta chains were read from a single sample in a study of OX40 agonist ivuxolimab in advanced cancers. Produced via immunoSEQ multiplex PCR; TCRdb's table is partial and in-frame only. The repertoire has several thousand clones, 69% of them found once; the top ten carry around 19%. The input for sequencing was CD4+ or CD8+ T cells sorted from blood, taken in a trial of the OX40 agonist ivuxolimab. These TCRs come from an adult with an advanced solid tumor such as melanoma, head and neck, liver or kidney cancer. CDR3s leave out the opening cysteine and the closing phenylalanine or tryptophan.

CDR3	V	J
SVEGRGDNEQF	TRBV29-1	TRBJ2-1
ASSLDSGTYYEQY	TRBV7-6	TRBJ2-7
ASSVDFGGTFTDTQY	TRBV9	TRBJ2-3
ASSVGGQGAGEQY	TRBV9	TRBJ2-7
ASYDRLSYEQY	TRBV19	TRBJ2-7
ASSEETGGGTEAF	TRBV6-1	TRBJ1-1
ASSLQVSTDTQY	TRBV28	TRBJ2-3
ASSLGGDHYEQY	TRBV5-6	TRBJ2-7
ASSSTSPSSYNSPLH	TRBV5-8	TRBJ1-6
ASSEFGFSGNTIY	TRBV6-1	TRBJ1-3
ASSRDRTPDTQY	TRBV10-1	TRBJ2-3
ASRAVQETQY	TRBV2	TRBJ2-5
ASSLARTGGANEQF	TRBV7-2	TRBJ2-1
ASSSHRDRASYEQY	TRBV7-2	TRBJ2-7
ASSVEGANNEQF	TRBV9	TRBJ2-1
ASSSGLARIYNEQF	TRBV7-9	TRBJ2-1
ASSPWDRPTGELF	TRBV7-6	TRBJ2-2
ASSWKVEGLDEQF	TRBV11-2	TRBJ2-1
ASRTSWRDTGELF	TRBV6-6	TRBJ2-2
ASSVGGGGFNEQF	TRBV2	TRBJ2-1
ASSPWRGDAEKLF	TRBV4-3	TRBJ1-4
ASSMTGSSSYEQY	TRBV6-6	TRBJ2-7
ASSFLGGTTYEQY	TRBV7-8	TRBJ2-7
ASSVGGDYGYT	TRBV9	TRBJ1-2
ASSPPTGRYTEAF	TRBV28	TRBJ1-1
SGKGLASYNEQF	TRBV29-1	TRBJ2-1
ASSTRDRPRTYEQY	TRBV21-1	TRBJ2-7
ASSLEAGRTDTQY	TRBV5-1	TRBJ2-3
ATRTSGGPEQY	TRBV7-9	TRBJ2-7
SGRLAGSYEQY	TRBV29-1	TRBJ2-7
ASSLPYDEQF	TRBV28	TRBJ2-1
ASRWGGEQY	TRBV27	TRBJ2-7
ASSGQGGAEQF	TRBV4-1	TRBJ2-1
AWSVYGTGSGNTIY	TRBV30	TRBJ1-3
ASSLATGGYEQY	TRBV5-5	TRBJ2-7
ASSIGGGPGETQY	TRBV19	TRBJ2-5
ASSLGGATLYEQY	TRBV7-9	TRBJ2-7
ASSLMGREAF	TRBV27	TRBJ1-1
ASSQGEVDGYT	TRBV4-3	TRBJ1-2
ASSASYGRTYEQY	TRBV9	TRBJ2-7
ASGTANQPQH	TRBV6-5	TRBJ1-5
ASSISTAYGYT	TRBV19	TRBJ1-2
ASSVDFSSGNTIY	TRBV9	TRBJ1-3
ASSPIGAGSEAF	TRBV18	TRBJ1-1
ASSPRQGARETQY	TRBV4-1	TRBJ2-5
ASSPGTPFSGANVLT	TRBV27	TRBJ2-6